Sequencing of this T cell receptor beta chain was carried out in a study of glioma-infiltrating T cells after dendritic cell vaccination. Trimming took off 0 bases at V and 5 bases at J, with 9 bases between the two ends. The CDR3 length is 14 residues. Germline-derived CDR1 and CDR2 are SGHDT and YYEEEE. This clone was counted a few times. Amplification used 60 V beta primers and 13 J beta primers. This table comes from immunoSEQ multiplex PCR, and its TCRdb copy is limited to in-frame clones, with some not included. The data contain tens of thousands of clones, more than 70% of them singletons. The chain links TRBV5-6 to TRBJ2-4; tentatively, D is TRBD1 (5 bases). The origin of this receptor is a human donor with glioblastoma. The starting material was blood, obtained before dendritic cell vaccination. The CDR3 DNA reads as TGTGCCAGCAGCTTGGACAGGACACAAAACATTCAGTACTTC. The encoded protein is CASSLDRTQNIQYF.